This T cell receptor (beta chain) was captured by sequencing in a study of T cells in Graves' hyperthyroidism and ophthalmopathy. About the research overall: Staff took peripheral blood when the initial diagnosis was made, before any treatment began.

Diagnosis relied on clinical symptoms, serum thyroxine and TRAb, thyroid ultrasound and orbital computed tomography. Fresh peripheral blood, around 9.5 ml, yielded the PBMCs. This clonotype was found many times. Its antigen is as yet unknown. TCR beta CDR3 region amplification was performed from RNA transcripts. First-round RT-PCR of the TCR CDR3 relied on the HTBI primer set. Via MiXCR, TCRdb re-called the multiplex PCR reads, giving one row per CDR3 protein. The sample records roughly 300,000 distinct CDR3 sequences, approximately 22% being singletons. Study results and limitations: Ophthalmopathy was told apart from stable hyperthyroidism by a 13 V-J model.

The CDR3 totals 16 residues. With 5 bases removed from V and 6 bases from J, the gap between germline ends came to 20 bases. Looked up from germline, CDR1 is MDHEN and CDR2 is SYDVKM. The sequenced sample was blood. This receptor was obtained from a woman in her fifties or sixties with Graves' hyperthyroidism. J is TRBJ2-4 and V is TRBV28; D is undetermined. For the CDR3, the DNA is TGTGCCAGCAGTACCTGGGCAGGAAGAAGTACAAACATTCAGTACTTC. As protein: CASSTWAGRSTNIQYF.